This record looks at one TCR beta chain sequence and its context. The junction and the germline gene differ at one end; a read error may be behind it. The same CDR3 can be traced to other DNA sequences in this sample. The CDR3 is 15 residues long. Germline values: CDR1 KGHDR, CDR2 SFDVKD. This entry belongs to a study of metastatic and nonmetastatic thyroid tumors. TCRdb reprocessed the PCR reads via MiXCR. The repertoire has under 55,000 clones, 17% of them found once; the top ten carry just under 3%. Thyroid surgery had not been preceded by any treatment in any patient. The receptor was derived from a female donor with papillary thyroid cancer or a benign thyroid nodule (not recorded which). Some clones in this sample may be carry-over from other donors' samples. J is TRBJ2-2 and V is TRBV24-1; 9 nucleotides match TRBD1. Sequences were obtained from blood. Here the CDR3 DNA reads TGTGCCACCAGTGAAAGGGACAGGGACACTGGGGAGCTATTTTTT. It specifies CATSERDRDTGELFF.